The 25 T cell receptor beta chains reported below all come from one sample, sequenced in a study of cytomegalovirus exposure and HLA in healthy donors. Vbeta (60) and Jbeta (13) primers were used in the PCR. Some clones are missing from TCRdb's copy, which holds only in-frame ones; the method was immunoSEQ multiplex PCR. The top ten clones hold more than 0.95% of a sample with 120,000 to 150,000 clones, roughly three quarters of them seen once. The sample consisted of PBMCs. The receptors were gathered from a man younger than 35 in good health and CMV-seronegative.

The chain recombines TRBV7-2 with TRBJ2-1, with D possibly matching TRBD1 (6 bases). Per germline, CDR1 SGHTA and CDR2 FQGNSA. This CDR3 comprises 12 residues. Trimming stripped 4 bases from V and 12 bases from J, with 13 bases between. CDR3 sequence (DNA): TGTGCCAGCAGCTCCGGGCTCAGGGGGCAGTTCTTC. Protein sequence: CASSSGLRGQFF.

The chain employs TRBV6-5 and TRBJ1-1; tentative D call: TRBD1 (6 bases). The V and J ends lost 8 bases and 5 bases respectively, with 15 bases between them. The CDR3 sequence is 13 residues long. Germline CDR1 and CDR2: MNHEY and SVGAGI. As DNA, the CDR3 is TGTGCCAGCTTCAGGGGCCGTGGTACTGAAGCTTTCTTT. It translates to CASFRGRGTEAFF.

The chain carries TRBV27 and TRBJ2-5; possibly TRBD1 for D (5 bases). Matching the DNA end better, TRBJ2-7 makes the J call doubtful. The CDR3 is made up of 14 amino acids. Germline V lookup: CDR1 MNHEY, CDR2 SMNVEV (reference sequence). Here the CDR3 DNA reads TGTGCCAGCAGTTTATGGCCAGGGTCCTACGAGCAGTACTTC. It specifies CASSLWPGSYEQYF.

The CDR3 is CASSEWGSSSTDTQYF. In DNA, the CDR3 is TGTGCCAGCAGTGAATGGGGCAGTTCTAGCACAGATACGCAGTATTTT. V gene TRBV2 combines with J gene TRBJ2-3; tentatively, D is TRBD1 (5 bases). Trimming took off 2 bases at V and 0 bases at J, with 12 bases between the two ends. Germline loops: CDR1 SNHLY, CDR2 FYNNEI. This CDR3 is 16 amino acids long.

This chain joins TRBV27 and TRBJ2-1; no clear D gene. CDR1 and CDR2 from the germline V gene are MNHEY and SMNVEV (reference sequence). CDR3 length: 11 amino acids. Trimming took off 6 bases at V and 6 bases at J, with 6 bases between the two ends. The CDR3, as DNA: TGTGCCAGCAGATGGGCCAATGAGCAGTTCTTC. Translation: CASRWANEQFF.

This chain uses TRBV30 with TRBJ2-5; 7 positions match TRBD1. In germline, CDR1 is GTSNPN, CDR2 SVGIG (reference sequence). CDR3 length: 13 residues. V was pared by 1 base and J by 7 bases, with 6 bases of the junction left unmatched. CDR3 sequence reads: CAWSAGTVGTQYF. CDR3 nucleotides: TGTGCCTGGAGTGCCGGGACAGTCGGGACCCAGTACTTC.

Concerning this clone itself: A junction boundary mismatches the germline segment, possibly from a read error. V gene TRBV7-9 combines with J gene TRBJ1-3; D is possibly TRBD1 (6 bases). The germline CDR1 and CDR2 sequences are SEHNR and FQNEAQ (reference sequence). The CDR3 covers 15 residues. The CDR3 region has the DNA TGTTCCAGCAGCCGTACAGGGATTCAAGGAAACACCATATATTTT. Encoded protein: CSSSRTGIQGNTIYF.

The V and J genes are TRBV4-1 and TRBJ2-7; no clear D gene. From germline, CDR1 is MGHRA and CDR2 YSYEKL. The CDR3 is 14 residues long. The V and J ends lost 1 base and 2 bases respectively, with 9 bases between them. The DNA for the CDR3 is TGCGCCAGCAGCCAAGCTAATTCCGCCTACGAGCAGTACTTC. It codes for CASSQANSAYEQYF.

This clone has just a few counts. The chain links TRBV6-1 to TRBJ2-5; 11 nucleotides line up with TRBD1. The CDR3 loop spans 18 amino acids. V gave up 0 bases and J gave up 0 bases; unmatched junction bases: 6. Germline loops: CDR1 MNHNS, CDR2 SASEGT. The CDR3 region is CASSEALGTGGYQETQYF. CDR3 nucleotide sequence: TGTGCCAGCAGTGAAGCGCTAGGGACAGGGGGGTACCAAGAGACCCAGTACTTC.

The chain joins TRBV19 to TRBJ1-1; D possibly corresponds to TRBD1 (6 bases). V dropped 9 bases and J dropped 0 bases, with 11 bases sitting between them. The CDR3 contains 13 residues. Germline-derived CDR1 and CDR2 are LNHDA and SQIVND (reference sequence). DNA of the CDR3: TGTGCCAGCCACAGGGACATGAACACTGAAGCTTTCTTT. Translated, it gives CASHRDMNTEAFF.

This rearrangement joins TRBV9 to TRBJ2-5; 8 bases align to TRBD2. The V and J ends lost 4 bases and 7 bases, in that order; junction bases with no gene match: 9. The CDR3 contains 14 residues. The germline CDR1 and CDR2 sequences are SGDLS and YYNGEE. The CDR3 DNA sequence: TGTGCCAGCAGCATGGGACTAGGGGGTGGGACCCAGTACTTC. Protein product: CASSMGLGGGTQYF.

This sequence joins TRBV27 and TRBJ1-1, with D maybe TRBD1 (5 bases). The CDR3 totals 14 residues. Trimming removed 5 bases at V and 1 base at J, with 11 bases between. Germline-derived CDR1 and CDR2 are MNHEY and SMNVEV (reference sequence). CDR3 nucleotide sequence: TGTGCCAGCAGTCCAGCAACAGGGAACACTGAAGCTTTCTTT. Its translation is CASSPATGNTEAFF.

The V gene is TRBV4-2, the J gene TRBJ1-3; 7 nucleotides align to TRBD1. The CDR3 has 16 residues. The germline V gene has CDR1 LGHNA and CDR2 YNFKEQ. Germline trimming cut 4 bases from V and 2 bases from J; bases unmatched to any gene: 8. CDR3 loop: CASSLVGGRAGNTIYF. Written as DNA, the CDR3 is TGTGCCAGCAGCCTGGTAGGGGGCCGCGCTGGAAACACCATATATTTT.

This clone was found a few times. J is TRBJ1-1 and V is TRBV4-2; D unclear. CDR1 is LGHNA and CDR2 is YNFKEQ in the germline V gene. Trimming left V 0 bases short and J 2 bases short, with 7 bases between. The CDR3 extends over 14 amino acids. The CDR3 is CASSQEGGNTEAFF. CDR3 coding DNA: TGTGCCAGCAGCCAAGAAGGAGGAAACACTGAAGCTTTCTTT.

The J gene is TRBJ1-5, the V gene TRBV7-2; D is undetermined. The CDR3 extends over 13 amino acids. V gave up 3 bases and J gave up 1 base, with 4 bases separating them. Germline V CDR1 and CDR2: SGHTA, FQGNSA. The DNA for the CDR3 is TGTGCCAGCAGCTTTGGCAGCAATCAGCCCCAGCATTTT. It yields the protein CASSFGSNQPQHF.

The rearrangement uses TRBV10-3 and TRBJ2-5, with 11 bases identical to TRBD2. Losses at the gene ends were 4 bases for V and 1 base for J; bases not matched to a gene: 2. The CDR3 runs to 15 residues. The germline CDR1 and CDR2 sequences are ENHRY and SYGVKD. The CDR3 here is CAISGGLAVQETQYF. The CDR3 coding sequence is TGTGCCATCAGTGGGGGACTAGCGGTCCAAGAGACCCAGTACTTC.

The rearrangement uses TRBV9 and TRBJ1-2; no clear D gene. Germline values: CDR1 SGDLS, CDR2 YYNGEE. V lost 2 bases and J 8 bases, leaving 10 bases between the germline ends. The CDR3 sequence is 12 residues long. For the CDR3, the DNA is TGTGCCAGCAGCGTGGGCAGCCGGGGCTACACCTTC. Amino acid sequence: CASSVGSRGYTF.

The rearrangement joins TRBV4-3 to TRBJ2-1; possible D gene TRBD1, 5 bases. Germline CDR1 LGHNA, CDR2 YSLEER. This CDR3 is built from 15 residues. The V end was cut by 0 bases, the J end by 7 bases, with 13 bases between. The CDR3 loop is CASSQDVQGWNEQFF. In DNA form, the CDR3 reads TGCGCCAGCAGCCAAGATGTGCAGGGTTGGAATGAGCAGTTCTTC.

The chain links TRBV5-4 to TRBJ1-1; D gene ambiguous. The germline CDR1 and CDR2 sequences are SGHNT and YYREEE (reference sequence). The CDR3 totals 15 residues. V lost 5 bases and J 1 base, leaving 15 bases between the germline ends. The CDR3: CASSTAGLGNTEAFF. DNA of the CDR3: TGTGCCAGCAGTACAGCGGGGTTGGGGAACACTGAAGCTTTCTTT.

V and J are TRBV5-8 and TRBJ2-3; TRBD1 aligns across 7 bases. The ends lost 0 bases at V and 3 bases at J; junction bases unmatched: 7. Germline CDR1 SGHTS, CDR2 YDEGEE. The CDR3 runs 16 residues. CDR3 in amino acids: CASSLARDSLTDTQYF. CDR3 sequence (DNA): TGTGCCAGCAGCTTGGCCCGGGACAGTCTTACAGATACGCAGTATTTT.

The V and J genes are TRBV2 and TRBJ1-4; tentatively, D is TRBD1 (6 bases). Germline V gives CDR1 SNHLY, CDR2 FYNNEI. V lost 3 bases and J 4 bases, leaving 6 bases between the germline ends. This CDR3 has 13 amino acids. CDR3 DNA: TGTGCCAGCAGTGACAGGGGTAATGAAAAACTGTTTTTT. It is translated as CASSDRGNEKLFF.

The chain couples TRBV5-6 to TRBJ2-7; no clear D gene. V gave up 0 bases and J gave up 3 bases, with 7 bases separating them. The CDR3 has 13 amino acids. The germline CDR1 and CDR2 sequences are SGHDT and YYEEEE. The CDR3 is CASSLAADYEQYF. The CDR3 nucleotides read TGTGCCAGCAGCTTGGCTGCGGACTACGAGCAGTACTTC.

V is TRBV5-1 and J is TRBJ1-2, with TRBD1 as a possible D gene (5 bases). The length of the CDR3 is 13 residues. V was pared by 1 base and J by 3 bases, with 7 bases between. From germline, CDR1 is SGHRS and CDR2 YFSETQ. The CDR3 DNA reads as TGCGCCAGCAGCTTGAGCAGGGACTATGGCTACACCTTC. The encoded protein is CASSLSRDYGYTF. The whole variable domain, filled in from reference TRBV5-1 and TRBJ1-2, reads KAGVTQTPRYLIKTRGQQVTLSCSPISGHRSVSWYQQTPGQGLQFLFEYFSETQRNKGNFPGRFSGRQFSNSRSEMNVSTLELGDSALYLCASSLSRDYGYTFGSGTRLTVV.

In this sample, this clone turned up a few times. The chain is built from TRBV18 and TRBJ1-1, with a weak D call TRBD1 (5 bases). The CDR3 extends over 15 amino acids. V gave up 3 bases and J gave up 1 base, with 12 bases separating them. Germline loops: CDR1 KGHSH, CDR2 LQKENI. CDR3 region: CASSPLKGKNTEAFF. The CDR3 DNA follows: TGTGCCAGCTCACCTCTCAAGGGGAAGAACACTGAAGCTTTCTTT.

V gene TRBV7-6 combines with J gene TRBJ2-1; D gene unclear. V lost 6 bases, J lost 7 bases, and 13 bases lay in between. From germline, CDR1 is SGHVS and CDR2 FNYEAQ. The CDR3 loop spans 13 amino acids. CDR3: CASSSELRNEQFF. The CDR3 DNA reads TGTGCCAGCAGTTCTGAGTTACGGAATGAGCAGTTCTTC.